The present TCR beta chain was sequenced within a study of T cells in lung cancer brain metastases (dated 2018 in TCRdb). About the study as a whole: Most of the 20 patients had a history of tobacco use, with a median of roughly 40 pack-years. Median interval between primary and brain metastasis specimen acquisition was around 350 days. TCR beta CDR3 repertoires were compared between fully resected primary non-small cell lung cancers and paired brain metastases. DNA integrity number averaged roughly 4 in both primary and metastatic specimens, with no significant difference between sites. The cohort included about 20 patients who provided 40 or so specimens, with each patient contributing one primary lung lesion and one brain metastasis. Of the approximately 20 patients, some 18 received no interval therapy between resection of the primary and resection of the metastasis. A median age at first diagnosis of around 50 years was recorded for the patients, of whom 8 or 9 were male and some eleven were female. General findings and caveats noted by the study authors: It was not possible to control for the effects of preoperative corticosteroids on T cell infiltration in brain metastases. Brain metastases had significantly fewer unique productive clones than paired primaries (median approximately 1,500 versus 4,500). Most clones were found to be lesion-specific, and limited overlap was observed between paired lesions (mean Morisita index roughly 0.25). In brain metastases, the ten most abundant clones accounted for a significantly larger fraction of the repertoire than in primaries, a finding that suggests clonal expansion. DNA fragmentation in FFPE samples may have prevented retrieval of the complete infiltrating T cell repertoire.

Comment on this clone: Its antigen specificity is not known. Per-nucleotide qualities are absent, and no much larger clonotype sits a single base away.

Patients had resection for either synchronous oligometastatic disease or delayed recurrence of a solitary brain metastasis. To avoid including cancers other than NSCLC, any patient with a history of multiple malignancies was excluded. Tumor areas were macrodissected from 5 or 6 deparaffinized around 9.1 um unstained sections under guidance from marked H&E slides. Every specimen was formalin-fixed and paraffin-embedded (FFPE). Genomic DNA was extracted using the AllPrep DNA/RNA FFPE Kit. From the cysteine up to the phenylalanine, the CDR3 has a length of 15 residues. Kept here is only the CDR3 DNA, which spans 45 bases and is read in frame from base 1. V lost 5 bases and J lost 0 bases; the stretch between them is 13 bases long. CDR1 and CDR2 are drawn from the germline V gene: SGHVS, FQNEAQ. Each sample received about 2 to 5 ug of genomic DNA as input, and the DNA input was kept equal within each pair of samples. TCR beta libraries were constructed with the immunoSEQ hsTCRbeta Kit, with multiplexed V and J gene primers used across two PCR steps. Pooled libraries, together with positive and negative controls, were sequenced on an Illumina MiSeq with a 100-cycle paired-end protocol. Per the original workflow: Raw data were processed by the immunoSEQ vendor into normalized, annotated TCR beta repertoire reports. Richness was defined as unique clones by nucleotide sequence, and total richness was extrapolated with the iChao1 and Efron-Thisted estimators. To characterize and compare the paired lesions, the analysis used Pielou's evenness, Simpson's index, the proportional abundance of the top-ten clones, and the Morisita overlap index. TCRdb stores this immuneACCESS table with in-frame sequences only. Part of the clones is absent; in the studies checked, under half of the shortfall reflects unresolved V genes, and no reason is known for the rest. V and J calls and clone size follow that table, whereas D and trimming were derived from the DNA. Within this sample are approximately 3,000 clones, with about 86% of them counted one time only. Of the sample, 9.5% to 14% falls within the top ten clones.

The clonotype comes from a man in his sixties with non-small cell lung cancer. The V and J segments used are TRBV7-8 and TRBJ1-1; TRBD1 is a possible D gene, resting on 6 matching bases. What was sequenced was tumor tissue from the primary lung tumor. Reading the label with the study, this specimen's cell subset or site is: primary lung cancer lesion. The DNA sequence follows: TGTGCCAGCAGCGCCCCCCAGGGGCTGAACACTGAAGCTTTCTTT. It translates as CASSAPQGLNTEAFF.